Listed below are T cell receptor beta chains from one sample, sequenced in a study of blood T cell repertoires in COVID-19. Clones were read by immunoSEQ multiplex PCR, and TCRdb kept only the in-frame ones, dropping some. The sample has 200,000 to 250,000 clones, under 90% seen once; the top ten hold approximately 3.6%. Material: PBMCs or T cells enriched from blood (not recorded which). The receptors stem from a woman aged 55-70 years who had recovered from COVID-19. Both conserved end residues are part of each CDR3. The D gene is left open where the match is weak. The size field is filled for only some rows; it gives once, few, many or a size class.

d_call: TRBD1
v_call: TRBV29-1
j_call: TRBJ2-7
clone_size: few
cdr3_aa: CSGRAGTASEQYF
cdr3_nt: TGCAGCGGGAGAGCCGGGACAGCCTCCGAGCAGTACTTC

d_call: .
v_call: TRBV11-2
j_call: TRBJ1-2
clone_size: .
cdr3_aa: CASSLQVNYGYTF
cdr3_nt: TGTGCCAGCAGCTTACAGGTTAACTATGGCTACACCTTC

d_call: TRBD2
v_call: TRBV27
j_call: TRBJ2-1
clone_size: once
cdr3_aa: CASSPGTSGRNEQFF
cdr3_nt: TGTGCCAGCAGTCCCGGGACTAGCGGGAGGAATGAGCAGTTCTTC

d_call: TRBD1
v_call: TRBV18
j_call: TRBJ2-3
clone_size: once
cdr3_aa: CASSPPKTGYTDTQYF
cdr3_nt: TGTGCCAGCTCACCACCAAAGACAGGGTACACAGATACGCAGTATTTT

d_call: .
v_call: TRBV7-2
j_call: TRBJ2-2
clone_size: .
cdr3_aa: CASSLDLGRTNTGELFF
cdr3_nt: TGTGCCAGCAGCTTAGATTTGGGTCGGACTAACACCGGGGAGCTGTTTTTT

d_call: .
v_call: TRBV5-1
j_call: TRBJ1-2
clone_size: .
cdr3_aa: CASSLGNRAEGYTF
cdr3_nt: TGCGCCAGCAGCTTGGGGAACAGGGCTGAAGGCTACACCTTC

d_call: .
v_call: TRBV6-5
j_call: TRBJ1-1
clone_size: .
cdr3_aa: CASSSRVSDTEAFF
cdr3_nt: TGTGCCAGCAGTTCCAGGGTTTCAGACACTGAAGCTTTCTTT

d_call: .
v_call: TRBV15
j_call: TRBJ2-1
clone_size: .
cdr3_aa: CATSSGGQSSYNEQFF
cdr3_nt: TGTGCCACCAGCAGCGGGGGACAGAGCTCCTACAATGAGCAGTTCTTC

d_call: TRBD2
v_call: TRBV27
j_call: TRBJ2-1
clone_size: .
cdr3_aa: CASRTSGLAGGATLNEQFF
cdr3_nt: TGTGCCAGCAGGACCTCGGGACTAGCGGGAGGGGCCACCCTTAATGAGCAGTTCTTC

d_call: .
v_call: TRBV5-8
j_call: TRBJ2-5
clone_size: few
cdr3_aa: CASSLVPRSLFLETQYF
cdr3_nt: TGTGCCAGCAGCTTGGTCCCCAGAAGTTTGTTTCTAGAGACCCAGTACTTC

d_call: TRBD1
v_call: TRBV7-8
j_call: TRBJ2-2
clone_size: .
cdr3_aa: CASRFGTGDTGELFF
cdr3_nt: TGTGCCAGCAGGTTCGGGACAGGGGACACCGGGGAGCTGTTTTTT

d_call: .
v_call: TRBV19
j_call: TRBJ2-3
clone_size: .
cdr3_aa: CASSMAPLDTQYF
cdr3_nt: TGTGCCAGTAGTATGGCCCCTTTAGATACGCAGTATTTT

d_call: TRBD1
v_call: TRBV6-5
j_call: TRBJ2-7
clone_size: .
cdr3_aa: CASSYESGGASYEQYF
cdr3_nt: TGTGCCAGCAGTTACGAATCAGGGGGCGCTTCCTACGAGCAGTACTTC

d_call: .
v_call: TRBV2
j_call: TRBJ1-4
clone_size: .
cdr3_aa: CASSPGQRGGKLFF
cdr3_nt: TGTGCCAGCAGCCCCGGTCAGCGAGGGGGAAAACTGTTTTTT

d_call: .
v_call: TRBV6-1
j_call: TRBJ2-5
clone_size: .
cdr3_aa: CASSETFQETQYF
cdr3_nt: TGTGCCAGCAGTGAAACATTTCAAGAGACCCAGTACTTC

d_call: .
v_call: TRBV6-5
j_call: TRBJ1-3
clone_size: .
cdr3_aa: CASSSGTPGNTIYF
cdr3_nt: TGTGCCAGCAGCTCCGGGACTCCTGGAAACACCATATATTTT

d_call: .
v_call: TRBV19
j_call: TRBJ1-1
clone_size: once
cdr3_aa: CASRSAGYTEAFF
cdr3_nt: TGTGCCAGTAGATCGGCAGGGTACACTGAAGCTTTCTTT

d_call: .
v_call: TRBV29-1
j_call: TRBJ2-7
clone_size: .
cdr3_aa: CSVEETETYEQYF
cdr3_nt: TGCAGCGTTGAAGAGACAGAGACTTACGAGCAGTACTTC

d_call: .
v_call: TRBV24-1
j_call: TRBJ1-3
clone_size: .
cdr3_aa: CATSDLREWNTIYF
cdr3_nt: TGTGCCACCAGTGATTTAAGGGAGTGGAACACCATATATTTT

d_call: .
v_call: TRBV7-8
j_call: TRBJ1-1
clone_size: .
cdr3_aa: CATGRGSQNTEAFF
cdr3_nt: TGTGCCACCGGAAGGGGGAGCCAGAACACTGAAGCTTTCTTT

d_call: .
v_call: TRBV6-4
j_call: TRBJ1-5
clone_size: .
cdr3_aa: CASSVHPGSNQPQHF
cdr3_nt: TGTGCCAGCAGTGTGCATCCCGGTAGCAATCAGCCCCAGCATTTT

d_call: .
v_call: TRBV12-3/TRBV12-4
j_call: TRBJ2-3
clone_size: .
cdr3_aa: CASSLRDTQYF
cdr3_nt: TGTGCCAGCAGTTTACGAGATACGCAGTATTTT

d_call: TRBD1
v_call: TRBV12-5
j_call: TRBJ2-7
clone_size: .
cdr3_aa: CASGLDLAGGEQYF
cdr3_nt: TGTGCTAGTGGTTTGGACCTGGCAGGGGGCGAGCAGTACTTC

d_call: .
v_call: TRBV7-2
j_call: TRBJ2-7
clone_size: .
cdr3_aa: CASSLVGGTTYEQYF
cdr3_nt: TGTGCCAGCAGCTTAGTCGGCGGTACTACCTACGAGCAGTACTTC

d_call: .
v_call: TRBV7-7
j_call: TRBJ2-2
clone_size: .
cdr3_aa: CASSRDTGELFF
cdr3_nt: TGTGCCAGCAGCCGGGACACCGGGGAGCTGTTTTTT

d_call: TRBD2
v_call: TRBV13
j_call: TRBJ2-7
clone_size: .
cdr3_aa: CASSLGGLSYEQYF
cdr3_nt: TGTGCCAGCAGCTTGGGAGGGCTCAGCTACGAGCAGTACTTC

d_call: .
v_call: TRBV7-9
j_call: TRBJ2-7
clone_size: .
cdr3_aa: CASSLVSSRAYEQYF
cdr3_nt: TGTGCCAGCAGCTTAGTCTCGTCCAGGGCCTACGAGCAGTACTTC

d_call: .
v_call: TRBV29-1
j_call: TRBJ2-1
clone_size: .
cdr3_aa: CSVDGGLARLVNEQFF
cdr3_nt: TGCAGCGTTGACGGCGGGCTAGCCCGCTTAGTCAATGAGCAGTTCTTC

d_call: .
v_call: TRBV5-6
j_call: TRBJ1-2
clone_size: once
cdr3_aa: CASSLGTPGNYGYTF
cdr3_nt: TGTGCCAGCAGCTTGGGTACGCCGGGAAACTATGGCTACACCTTC

d_call: .
v_call: TRBV7-9
j_call: TRBJ1-2
clone_size: .
cdr3_aa: CASSLLGSNYGYTF
cdr3_nt: TGTGCCAGCAGCTTATTGGGCAGTAACTATGGCTACACCTTC

d_call: .
v_call: TRBV27
j_call: TRBJ1-1
clone_size: .
cdr3_aa: CASSSGSTEAFF
cdr3_nt: TGTGCCAGCAGTTCGGGATCCACTGAAGCTTTCTTT

d_call: .
v_call: TRBV5-1
j_call: TRBJ2-7
clone_size: .
cdr3_aa: CASSLPSYEQYF
cdr3_nt: TGCGCCAGCAGCTTGCCGTCCTACGAGCAGTACTTC

d_call: TRBD1
v_call: TRBV5-4
j_call: TRBJ2-7
clone_size: .
cdr3_aa: CASSPTGFGNEQYF
cdr3_nt: TGTGCCAGCAGCCCGACAGGGTTTGGGAACGAGCAGTACTTC

d_call: .
v_call: TRBV6-2/TRBV6-3
j_call: TRBJ1-1
clone_size: .
cdr3_aa: CASSAPGENTEAFF
cdr3_nt: TGTGCCAGCAGTGCCCCAGGGGAGAACACTGAAGCTTTCTTT

d_call: .
v_call: TRBV11-3
j_call: TRBJ1-5
clone_size: few
cdr3_aa: CASSLDQGRNNSNQPQHF
cdr3_nt: TGTGCCAGCAGCTTAGATCAGGGGCGTAATAATAGCAATCAGCCCCAGCATTTT

d_call: .
v_call: TRBV5-4
j_call: TRBJ1-4
clone_size: .
cdr3_aa: CASSLWVGGTNEKLFF
cdr3_nt: TGTGCCAGCAGCTTGTGGGTAGGGGGAACTAATGAAAAACTGTTTTTT

d_call: TRBD1
v_call: TRBV30
j_call: TRBJ1-1
clone_size: .
cdr3_aa: CAWSGGDRGYTEAFF
cdr3_nt: TGTGCCTGGAGTGGGGGGGACAGGGGATACACTGAAGCTTTCTTT

d_call: TRBD2
v_call: TRBV11-2
j_call: TRBJ2-1
clone_size: .
cdr3_aa: CASSLGPGLAFHEQFF
cdr3_nt: TGTGCCAGCAGCTTAGGTCCGGGACTAGCGTTCCATGAGCAGTTCTTC

d_call: .
v_call: TRBV6-2/TRBV6-3
j_call: TRBJ1-5
clone_size: .
cdr3_aa: CASSHPIRLSNQPQHF
cdr3_nt: TGTGCCAGCAGCCATCCGATACGGTTGAGCAATCAGCCCCAGCATTTT

d_call: TRBD2
v_call: TRBV3-1/TRBV3-2
j_call: TRBJ2-1
clone_size: .
cdr3_aa: CASSPLRPTSGKNNEQFF
cdr3_nt: TGTGCCAGCAGCCCCCTGCGGCCCACTAGCGGGAAGAACAATGAGCAGTTCTTC

d_call: .
v_call: TRBV5-1
j_call: TRBJ2-5
clone_size: once
cdr3_aa: CASSLAVPQETQYF
cdr3_nt: TGCGCCAGCAGCTTGGCGGTCCCCCAAGAGACCCAGTACTTC

d_call: TRBD1
v_call: TRBV6-2/TRBV6-3
j_call: TRBJ1-1
clone_size: .
cdr3_aa: CASSYDRGPTSTEAFF
cdr3_nt: TGTGCCAGCAGTTACGACAGGGGCCCTACTTCCACTGAAGCTTTCTTT

d_call: TRBD1
v_call: TRBV4-2
j_call: TRBJ1-1
clone_size: .
cdr3_aa: CASSQETGSIGAFF
cdr3_nt: TGTGCCAGCAGCCAAGAGACAGGGTCTATTGGAGCTTTCTTT

d_call: TRBD1
v_call: TRBV19
j_call: TRBJ1-1
clone_size: .
cdr3_aa: CASSSNRGTEAFF
cdr3_nt: TGTGCCAGTAGTTCCAACAGGGGGACTGAAGCTTTCTTT

d_call: .
v_call: TRBV9
j_call: TRBJ2-2
clone_size: few
cdr3_aa: CASSVVAENTGELFF
cdr3_nt: TGTGCCAGCAGCGTAGTTGCGGAGAACACCGGGGAGCTGTTTTTT

d_call: TRBD2
v_call: TRBV19
j_call: TRBJ2-3
clone_size: .
cdr3_aa: CASSSGGPGTDTQYF
cdr3_nt: TGTGCCAGTAGTAGCGGGGGGCCGGGCACAGATACGCAGTATTTT

d_call: .
v_call: TRBV6-1
j_call: TRBJ1-2
clone_size: .
cdr3_aa: CATREGLYGYTF
cdr3_nt: TGTGCCACTAGAGAGGGTTTGTATGGCTACACCTTC

d_call: .
v_call: TRBV5-6
j_call: TRBJ1-1
clone_size: .
cdr3_aa: CASSLELRTSLLAEAFF
cdr3_nt: TGTGCCAGCAGCTTGGAATTGAGGACATCCCTTCTGGCTGAAGCTTTCTTT

d_call: TRBD2
v_call: TRBV11-3
j_call: TRBJ2-5
clone_size: .
cdr3_aa: CASSSGTSGFETQYF
cdr3_nt: TGTGCCAGCAGCTCTGGGACTAGCGGGTTCGAGACCCAGTACTTC

d_call: .
v_call: TRBV6-1
j_call: TRBJ2-7
clone_size: once
cdr3_aa: CASSEEPLSYEQYF
cdr3_nt: TGTGCCAGCAGTGAAGAACCCCTCAGCTACGAGCAGTACTTC

d_call: TRBD2
v_call: TRBV27
j_call: TRBJ2-7
clone_size: .
cdr3_aa: CASRISGGPGEQYF
cdr3_nt: TGTGCCAGCAGGATAAGCGGGGGTCCGGGGGAGCAGTACTTC

d_call: .
v_call: TRBV7-9
j_call: TRBJ1-1
clone_size: .
cdr3_aa: CASSRQENTEAFF
cdr3_nt: TGTGCCAGCAGCAGACAGGAGAACACTGAAGCTTTCTTT

d_call: TRBD2
v_call: TRBV5-4
j_call: TRBJ2-1
clone_size: .
cdr3_aa: CASSSGGLAGGEQFF
cdr3_nt: TGTGCCAGCAGCTCGGGTGGGCTAGCGGGAGGCGAGCAGTTCTTC

d_call: .
v_call: TRBV27
j_call: TRBJ1-6
clone_size: .
cdr3_aa: CASSLTGGAIHF
cdr3_nt: TGTGCCAGCAGTTTAACCGGGGGAGCTATCCACTTT

d_call: TRBD2
v_call: TRBV7-9
j_call: TRBJ2-4
clone_size: .
cdr3_aa: CASSPWTSGENIQYF
cdr3_nt: TGTGCCAGCAGCCCCTGGACTAGCGGGGAAAACATTCAGTACTTC

d_call: .
v_call: TRBV2
j_call: TRBJ2-5
clone_size: .
cdr3_aa: CASNLRDYQETQYF
cdr3_nt: TGTGCCAGCAACCTAAGGGACTACCAAGAGACCCAGTACTTC